This entry lists 2 T cell receptor beta chains sequenced from one sample in a study of blood T cell repertoires in COVID-19 (dated by TCRdb to between 2020 and 2021). Library preparation was by the immunoSEQ multiplex PCR assay. Drawn from immuneACCESS, this table holds only the in-frame rearrangements with V and J called that TCRdb kept. Clones are partly lost; checked studies trace under half to an unresolved V gene and leave the rest unexplained. This sample gives about 300,000 clones in total; just under 90% of them show up just once. Under 3% of the sample goes to the ten largest clones. What was sequenced was PBMCs or T cells enriched from blood (not recorded which). Receptors were obtained from a woman in her 50s who had been exposed to COVID-19.

This clone appeared once. The J gene is TRBJ2-6, the V gene TRBV24-1, with no clear D. Germline-derived CDR1 and CDR2 are KGHDR and SFDVKD. V lost 1 base and J 0 bases, leaving 6 bases between the germline ends. CDR3 size: 16 residues. CDR3 sequence (DNA): TGTGCCACCAGTGATTTAAAGAGCTCTGGGGCCAACGTCCTGACTTTC. Translation gives CATSDLKSSGANVLTF.

The chain employs TRBV5-4 and TRBJ1-2; 9 nucleotides align to TRBD1. After removal of 4 bases from V and 8 bases from J, the junction contained 9 bases not matched to a gene. The CDR3 contains 14 residues. Germline V CDR1 and CDR2: SGHNT, YYREEE (reference sequence). The CDR3 reads CASSRPGTGIGYTF. CDR3 in DNA: TGTGCCAGCAGCCGACCCGGGACAGGGATCGGCTACACCTTC.